The T cell receptor beta chain under discussion was sequenced for a study of cytomegalovirus exposure and HLA in healthy donors. As for the study in general: Genotyping showed roughly 83% of approximately 430 donors falling in the Caucasian-associated ancestry cluster. The study's findings and limits: In a later analysis, productive TCRs from donors in an Asian-associated ancestry cluster reportedly carried fewer N-insertions than the cohort mean. Rarity held for most TCR sequences, but there were some public TCRs that occurred in many donors.

This clone was seen just once. Its matching antigen is unknown. The CDR3 spans 14 residues. Trimming removed 3 bases at V and 7 bases at J, with 12 bases between. Germline CDR1 and CDR2: LNHDA and SQIVND (reference sequence). PCR primers comprised 60 Vbeta and 13 Jbeta primers. Original handling: An analysis that came later counted tens of millions of unique TCR beta chains, 10 million to 11 million shared. TCRdb's copy holds only in-frame clones and misses some; the assay was immunoSEQ multiplex PCR. V, J and clone size are those of that table, while D and trimming were read from the DNA. Altogether about 190,000 clones are present, roughly 73% being singletons, with the ten largest covering over 1.5%.

Specimen: PBMCs. This sequence joins TRBV19 and TRBJ1-4; weak D call: TRBD1 (6 bases). This receptor was identified in a woman in her twenties or thirties in good health and CMV-seronegative. The CDR3 protein is CASSMTGIGEKLFF. CDR3 coding DNA: TGTGCCAGTAGTATGACAGGTATTGGTGAAAAACTGTTTTTT.